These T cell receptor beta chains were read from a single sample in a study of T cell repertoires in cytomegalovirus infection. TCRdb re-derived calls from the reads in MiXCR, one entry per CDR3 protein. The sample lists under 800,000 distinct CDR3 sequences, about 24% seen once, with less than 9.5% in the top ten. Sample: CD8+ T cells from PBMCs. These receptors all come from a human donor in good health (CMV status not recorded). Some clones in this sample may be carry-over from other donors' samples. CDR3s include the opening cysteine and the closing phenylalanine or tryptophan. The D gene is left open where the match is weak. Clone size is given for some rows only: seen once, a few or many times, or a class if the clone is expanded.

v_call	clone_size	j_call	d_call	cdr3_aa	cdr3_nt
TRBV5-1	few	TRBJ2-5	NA	CASKGSETQYF	TGCGCCAGCAAGGGAAGCGAGACCCAGTACTTC
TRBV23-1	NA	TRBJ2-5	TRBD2	CASSQCLAGGPHLETQYF	TGCGCCAGCAGTCAATGCCTAGCGGGGGGGCCTCATCTCGAGACCCAGTACTTC
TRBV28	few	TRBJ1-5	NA	CASSLWGSQIQPQHF	TGTGCCAGCAGTTTATGGGGTAGTCAAATTCAGCCCCAGCATTTT
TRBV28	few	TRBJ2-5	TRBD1	CASRGRDRGHQETQYF	TGTGCCAGCAGGGGAAGGGACAGGGGGCACCAAGAGACCCAGTACTTC
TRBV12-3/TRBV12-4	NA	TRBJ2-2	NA	CASTTLSDVNGELFF	TGTGCCAGCACTACTCTTTCGGATGTCAACGGGGAGCTGTTTTTT
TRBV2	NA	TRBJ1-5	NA	CATRPEGDQPQHF	TGTGCCACCCGTCCCGAGGGGGATCAGCCCCAGCATTTT
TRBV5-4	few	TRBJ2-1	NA	CASSLVRGWNEQFF	TGTGCCAGCAGCTTGGTCAGAGGTTGGAATGAGCAGTTCTTC
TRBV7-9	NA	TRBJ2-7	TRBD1	CASRSGTAYEQYF	TGTGCCAGCAGGTCCGGGACAGCCTACGAGCAGTACTTC
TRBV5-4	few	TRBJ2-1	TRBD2	CASSLKRESSYNEQFF	TGTGCCAGCAGCCTAAAGCGGGAGAGCTCCTACAATGAGCAGTTCTTC
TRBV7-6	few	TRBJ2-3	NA	CASSLVVRFSTDTQYF	TGTGCCAGCAGCTTAGTGGTCAGATTTTCCACAGATACGCAGTATTTT
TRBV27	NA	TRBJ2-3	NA	CASGPWADTQYF	TGTGCCAGCGGACCCTGGGCAGATACACAGTATTTT
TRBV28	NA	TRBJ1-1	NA	CASSLSGEGYTEAFF	TGTGCCAGCAGTTTGTCCGGCGAGGGGTACACTGAAGCTTTCTTT
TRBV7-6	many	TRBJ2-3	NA	CASSTPVVGGNTDTQYF	TGTGCCAGCAGCACCCCGGTCGTCGGGGGCAACACAGATACGCAGTATTTT
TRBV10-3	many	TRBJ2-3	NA	CAISERDWFSMNTQYF	TGTGCCATCAGTGAGCGGGACTGGTTTTCGATGAATACGCAGTATTTT
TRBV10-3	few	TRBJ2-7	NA	CAISESRTVSSYEQYF	TGTGCCATCAGTGAGTCTAGGACCGTAAGCTCCTACGAGCAGTACTTC
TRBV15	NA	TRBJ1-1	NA	CATSRDPWGEDTAEAFF	TGTGCCACCAGCAGAGATCCATGGGGCGAGGACACCGCAGAAGCTTTCTTT
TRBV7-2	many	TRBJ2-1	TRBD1	CASSSTLGGQNEQFF	TGTGCCAGCAGCTCCACGTTAGGGGGCCAGAATGAGCAGTTCTTC
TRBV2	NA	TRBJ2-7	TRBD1	CASRFVTGPGYEQYF	TGTGCCAGCAGGTTCGTGACAGGGCCGGGTTACGAGCAGTACTTC
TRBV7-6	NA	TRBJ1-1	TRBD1	CASSSTGGSNTEAFF	TGTGCCAGCAGCTCGACAGGGGGCAGCAACACTGAAGCTTTCTTT
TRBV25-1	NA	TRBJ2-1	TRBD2	CASSEGLTGGPNEQFF	TGTGCCAGCAGTGAAGGACTAACGGGGGGGCCGAATGAGCAGTTCTTC
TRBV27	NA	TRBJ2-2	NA	CASSLEGGLGAGTGELFF	TGTGCCAGCAGTTTGGAAGGAGGTTTAGGGGCGGGCACCGGGGAGCTGTTTTTT
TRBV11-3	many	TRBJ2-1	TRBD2	CASSSGRGDEQFF	TGTGCCAGCAGTTCGGGGCGGGGGGATGAGCAGTTCTTC
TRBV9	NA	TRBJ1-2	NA	CASSAGRVRGYTF	TGTGCCAGCAGCGCCGGCCGGGTTAGAGGCTACACCTTC
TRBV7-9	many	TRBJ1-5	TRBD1	CASSSMDRVNQPQHF	TGTGCCAGCAGCTCCATGGACAGGGTGAATCAGCCCCAGCATTTT
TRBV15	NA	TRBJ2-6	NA	CATRDSLAGANVLTF	TGTGCCACCAGAGACAGCCTCGCTGGGGCCAACGTCCTGACTTTC
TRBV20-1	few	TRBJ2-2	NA	CSARDMRGANTGELFF	TGCAGTGCTAGAGATATGAGGGGCGCGAACACCGGGGAGCTGTTTTTT
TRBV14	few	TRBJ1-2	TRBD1	CASSLSGQDGYTF	TGTGCCAGCAGCTTGTCGGGACAGGATGGCTACACCTTC
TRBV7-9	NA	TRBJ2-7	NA	CAGTGSSYEQYF	TGTGCAGGCACAGGGAGCTCCTACGAGCAGTACTTC
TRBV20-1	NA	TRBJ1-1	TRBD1	CSAWDRGHGEAFF	TGCAGTGCATGGGACAGGGGGCATGGTGAAGCTTTCTTT
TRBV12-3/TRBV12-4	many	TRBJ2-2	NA	CASSPLSYGGTGELFF	TGTGCCAGCAGTCCTCTTAGTTACGGCGGCACCGGGGAGCTGTTTTTT
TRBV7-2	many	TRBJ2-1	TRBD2	CASSGVASGGVAYNEQFF	TGTGCCAGCAGCGGAGTGGCTAGCGGGGGGGTGGCCTACAATGAGCAGTTCTTC
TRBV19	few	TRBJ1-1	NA	CASSMALGTGTEAFF	TGTGCCAGTAGTATGGCACTGGGGACGGGCACTGAAGCTTTCTTT
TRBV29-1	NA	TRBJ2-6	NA	CSVEVASGANVLTF	TGCAGCGTTGAGGTGGCCTCTGGGGCCAACGTCCTGACTTTC
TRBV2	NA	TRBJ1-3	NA	CAIPVGNTIYF	TGTGCCATCCCGGTTGGAAACACCATATATTTT
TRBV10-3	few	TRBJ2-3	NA	CAITPGVDTQYF	TGTGCCATCACTCCGGGGGTAGATACGCAGTATTTT
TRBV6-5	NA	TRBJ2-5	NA	CASSSSGTHYKTQYF	TGTGCCAGCAGTTCTTCCGGGACCCACTATAAGACCCAGTACTTC
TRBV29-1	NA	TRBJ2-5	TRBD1	CSGVGQGAPQETQYF	TGCAGCGGTGTGGGGCAGGGGGCCCCACAAGAGACCCAGTACTTC
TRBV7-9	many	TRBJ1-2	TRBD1	CASSRDRGRGSSYGYTF	TGTGCCAGCAGCAGGGACAGGGGGCGAGGAAGTAGCTATGGCTACACCTTC
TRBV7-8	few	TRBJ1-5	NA	CASGVGGGQPQHF	TGTGCCAGCGGAGTTGGGGGGGGTCAGCCCCAGCATTTT
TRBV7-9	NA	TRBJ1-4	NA	CASSQGPNEKLFF	TGTGCCAGCAGCCAGGGACCGAATGAAAAACTGTTTTTT
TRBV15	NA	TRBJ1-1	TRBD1	CATSPDRGGMGPGAFF	TGTGCCACCAGCCCGGACAGGGGCGGAATGGGCCCTGGAGCTTTCTTT
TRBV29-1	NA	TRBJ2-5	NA	CSVEHSRTQYF	TGCAGCGTTGAGCACAGTCGGACCCAGTACTTC
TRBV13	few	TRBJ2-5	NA	CASSASVGRGETQYF	TGTGCCAGCAGCGCCTCAGTGGGGCGTGGAGAGACCCAGTACTTC
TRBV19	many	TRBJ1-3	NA	CASSFSIGNTIYF	TGTGCCAGTTCGTTTTCGATCGGAAACACCATATATTTT
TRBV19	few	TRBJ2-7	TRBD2	CATGGAAQGYEQYF	TGTGCCACGGGGGGTGCAGCACAAGGATACGAGCAGTACTTC
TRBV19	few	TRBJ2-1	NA	CASSRLELGGEQFF	TGTGCCAGTAGTCGACTCGAGCTAGGGGGAGAGCAGTTCTTC
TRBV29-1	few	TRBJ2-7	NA	CSVEVDGSSYEQYF	TGCAGCGTTGAAGTAGACGGCAGTTCCTACGAGCAGTACTTC
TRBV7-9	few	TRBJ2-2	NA	CASSLAVQGNTGELFF	TGTGCCAGCAGCTTAGCTGTACAGGGGAACACCGGGGAGCTGTTTTTT
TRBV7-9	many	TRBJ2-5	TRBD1	CASSPRDSQETQYF	TGTGCCAGCAGCCCCCGGGACAGCCAAGAGACCCAGTACTTC
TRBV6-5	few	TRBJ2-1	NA	CASSYDPEGPGGEQFF	TGTGCCAGCAGTTACGATCCGGAAGGCCCTGGGGGTGAGCAGTTCTTC
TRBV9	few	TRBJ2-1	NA	CASSVDRENEQFF	TGTGCCAGCAGCGTAGATAGAGAGAATGAGCAGTTCTTC
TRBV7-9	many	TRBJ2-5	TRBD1	CASNPGQPRFQETQYF	TGTGCCAGCAACCCGGGACAGCCAAGGTTTCAAGAGACCCAGTACTTC
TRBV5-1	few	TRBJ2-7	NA	CASSDTSYEQYF	TGCGCCAGCAGCGACACCTCCTACGAGCAGTACTTC